This TCR beta chain was sequenced for a study of blood T cell repertoires in COVID-19 (dated by TCRdb to the early 2020s). For the study in its entirety: The collaborator samples originated in the United States, Italy and Spain and spanned the acute and convalescent phases of COVID-19. The material from the prospective study consisted of cDNA or gDNA derived from T cells, B-cell-depleted T cells, or PBMCs. The dataset comprised deeply sampled blood TCRbeta repertoires from subjects exposed to, actively infected with, or recovered from COVID-19. The repertoires were released in a freely available public database intended as a resource for research on the immune response to SARS-CoV-2. Samples came from the ongoing ImmuneRACE study (first 160 participants) plus 1,254 subjects from 6 global collaborators. A de-identified subject ID, COVID-19 status, age in years and sex were almost always included in the sample metadata. Where HLA class I and class II types were available, the types were taken from metadata supplied by the sample provider, not from assay-based typing. Points the paper makes about the study in general: The quantity of clinical and demographic metadata differed by source and by participant and was supplied without curation.

The germline V gene specifies SGHDT as CDR1 and YYEEEE as CDR2. From cysteine to valine, the CDR3 is 15 amino acids long. Only the CDR3 portion is preserved as DNA: 45 bases, with reading frame beginning at the first base. Trimming takes 5 bases from V and 0 bases from J, and the germline ends sit 15 bases apart. TCRbeta CDR3 regions were amplified from genomic DNA using the immunoSEQ Assay, a bias-controlled multiplex PCR. The paper's data handling went like this. The number of nucleated cells in each sample was estimated from the amplification of reference gene primers within the assay. Sequence reads were collapsed and filtered to measure the absolute abundance of every unique TCRbeta CDR3 rearrangement. Productive Simpson clonality was computed per sample as the square root of Simpson's diversity index over productive rearrangements. Sourced from immuneACCESS, this table was stored by TCRdb with only in-frame sequences that have V and J called. A share of the clones is absent; for the studies checked, an unresolved V gene accounts for under half, and the remainder has no known explanation. V and J calls and clone size are as listed in that table; D and trimming were resolved from the DNA. For this sample there are some 260,000 clones; about 81% appear just once. The leading ten clones occupy roughly 4% of the sample.

Comment on this clone: The target of this receptor is not known. No base qualities exist here, and no much larger clone lies one base off it.

In the prospective study, participants were about 18 to 90 years old, resided in under 30 geographic areas of the United States, and were enrolled through a virtual design. To assign participants to cohorts, the prospective study relied on clinical history that participants themselves reported in a screening survey and a study questionnaire. In the prospective study, whole blood, serum and a nasopharyngeal or oropharyngeal swab were collected from each participant by mobile phlebotomists. Participants in the prospective study had the option to provide additional blood draws and questionnaires over a roughly 2-month period. Blood samples from the prospective study were shipped frozen or at room temperature prior to DNA extraction.

The sequence joins TRBV5-6 to TRBJ2-7; the D region possibly corresponds to TRBD1 (6 bases align). Specimen: PBMCs or T cells enriched from blood (not recorded which). The TCR comes from a man aged 30-40 years with acute COVID-19. CDR3 protein: CASSPDRYSSYEQYV. The DNA reads TGTGCCAGCAGTCCCGACAGGTATAGCTCCTACGAGCAGTACGTC.